The next 10 T cell receptor beta chains were all read from a single sample in a study of CD8+CD57+ T cells in acquired aplastic anemia. Previously, flow cytometry had revealed CD8+CD57+ cell expansion in the patients chosen for sequencing. Genomic DNA served as template for TCR beta VDJ and CDR3 profiling. TCRdb called the reads again in MiXCR, with one record for every CDR3 protein. The table records 150,000 to 170,000 distinct CDR3 sequences, 52% of them present only once. The sequenced material came from sorted CD4+, CD8+, or CD8+CD57+ T cells (not recorded which) from PBMCs. The source is a human donor with aplastic anemia.

This clonotype was seen ten or more times. The chain combines TRBV25-1 with TRBJ2-1, with D hard to call. Germline lookup yields CDR1 MGHDK and CDR2 SYGVNS. This CDR3 contains 12 residues. Trimming stripped 3 bases from V and 12 bases from J, with 12 bases between. The CDR3, as DNA: TGTGCCAGCAGTGATATCGGCCCGGGGCAGTTCTTC. The encoded protein is CASSDIGPGQFF.

About this clonotype itself: Compared with germline, one end of the junction differs, possibly owing to a read error. The chain carries TRBV24-1 and TRBJ2-2; 9 nucleotides match TRBD1. Looked up from germline, CDR1 is KGHDR and CDR2 is SFDVKD. This CDR3 has 16 residues. CDR3 in DNA: TGTGCCACCAGTGATCCGGGACAGGGTAAGACCGGGGAGCTGTCTTTT. Amino acids: CATSDPGQGKTGELSF.

The chain links TRBV20-1 to TRBJ2-7, with TRBD2 matching 8 bases. CDR3 length: 15 residues. Germline CDR1 DFQATT, CDR2 SNEGSKA (reference sequence). Trimming took 1 base from V and 3 from J; bases not matched to a gene: 8. The CDR3 loop is CSARVRWLAGYEQYF. The CDR3 nucleotides read TGCAGTGCTAGAGTGAGGTGGCTAGCGGGCTACGAGCAGTACTTC.

Note on this clonotype: This may come from a read error, since a much larger clone is one base off. The chain combines TRBV6-1 with TRBJ1-3, with D possibly being TRBD1 (5 bases). The ends were cut back, 4 bases at V and 0 bases at J, with 10 bases in the middle. CDR1 is MNHNS, CDR2 SASEGT, per germline. This CDR3 comprises 15 residues. CDR3: CASSGDLSSGNTIYF. The CDR3 DNA follows: TGTGCCAGCAGTGGGGACCTCAGCTCTGGAAACACCATATATTTT.

J is TRBJ2-5 and V is TRBV14, with D uncertain. The germline CDR1 and CDR2 sequences are SGHDN and FVKESK. The CDR3 is 13 residues long. The germline V and J ends were trimmed by 4 bases and 2 bases, with 8 bases remaining between them. Here the CDR3 DNA reads TGTGCCAGCAGCCGGACGGTACAAGAGACCCAGTACTTC. Translation gives CASSRTVQETQYF.

The chain employs TRBV2 and TRBJ1-5; D ambiguous. Germline V CDR1 and CDR2: SNHLY, FYNNEI. This CDR3 has 14 amino acids. Trimming pared 7 bases from V and 0 bases from J, leaving 10 bases between. The CDR3 DNA sequence: TGTGCCAGCAACGGGAGTCCTAGCAATCAGCCCCAGCATTTT. Translation gives CASNGSPSNQPQHF.

The gene calls are TRBV7-3 and TRBJ2-1; D is perhaps TRBD2 (7 bases). CDR1 and CDR2 from the germline V gene are SGHTA and FQGTGA. This CDR3 has 15 amino acids. Deletions cut 3 bases from V and 9 bases from J, with 18 bases between. The CDR3, as DNA: TGTGCCAGCAGCTTCGAGGGGGGGCTGATCAGTGAGCAGTTCTTC. It codes for CASSFEGGLISEQFF.

A word on this clonotype: A read error may explain this, as a much larger clone is one base away. This chain joins TRBV11-3 and TRBJ2-5; D ambiguous. Trimming took off 0 bases at V and 8 bases at J, with 10 bases between the two ends. The CDR3 length is 13 residues. Germline CDR1 reads SGHNT; CDR2 reads YENEEA. The DNA of the CDR3 is TGTGCCAGCAGCTTAGATTCAGAGGAAACCCAGTACTTC. Protein: CASSLDSEETQYF.

Notes on this clonotype: One end of the junction fails to match germline, which may point to a read error. The V gene is TRBV5-5, the J gene TRBJ2-6, with 10 positions matching TRBD1. Germline V gives CDR1 SGHKS, CDR2 YYEKEE (reference sequence). CDR3 length: 14 residues. Here the CDR3 DNA reads TGTGCCAGCAGCCACGGGACAGGGGACAACGTCCTGACTTTC. As protein: CASSHGTGDNVLTF.

This chain links TRBV10-2 with TRBJ2-5, with 10 positions matching TRBD1. The CDR3 spans 14 residues. Germline V gene data show CDR1 as WSHSY and CDR2 as SAAADI. The V gene end was trimmed by 6 bases and the J gene end by 4 bases; junction bases not matched to a gene: 5. In DNA form, the CDR3 reads TGCGCCAGCAGGCCGGGACAGGGGACAGAGACCCAGTACTTC. This translates into CASRPGQGTETQYF.